This TCR beta chain was captured by sequencing in a study of CD8 T cells in Susac syndrome. From blood CD8+ and CD4+ T cells, TCR beta sequences were generated. The authors reverse transcribed about 0.5 to 1 ug RNA with random hexamers. Each CDR3 protein gets one entry after TCRdb re-called the immunoSEQ multiplex PCR reads with MiXCR. The sample has approximately 110,000 distinct CDR3 sequences, 95% to 98% seen once. The CDR3 runs 13 residues. CDR1 and CDR2 (germline): MNHNS, SASEGT. V lost 5 bases and J lost 2; bases outside the gene matches: 2. This chain joins TRBV6-1 and TRBJ2-7; 8 bases agree with TRBD1. This TCR was recovered from a human donor in good health. The specimen sequenced was CD4+ T cells from PBMCs. CDR3 sequence reads: CASSLDRAYEQYF. CDR3 coding DNA: TGTGCCAGCAGTTTGGACAGGGCCTACGAGCAGTACTTC.